Listed here is a single T cell receptor beta chain. The sample belongs to a study of cytomegalovirus exposure and HLA in healthy donors. The primer mix had 60 Vbeta and 13 Jbeta primers. Sequencing was performed with immunoSEQ multiplex PCR; in TCRdb, only in-frame clones are kept and a portion is missing. This sample has 150,000 to 200,000 clones, with around 82% found just once. The germline V gene encodes CDR1 SNHLY and CDR2 FYNNEI. V lost 7 bases, J lost 12 bases, and 12 bases stayed unmatched. The CDR3 has 13 residues. Healthy bone marrow donors made up the donors. This receptor was taken from a woman aged 25 to 39 in good health and CMV-seropositive. The chain joins TRBV2 to TRBJ2-7; TRBD2 agrees at 10 bases. The sample consisted of PBMCs. The CDR3 reads CASTLGLASNGYF. For the CDR3, the DNA is TGTGCCAGCACCCTGGGACTAGCGTCAAATGGGTACTTC. Full variable domain (outside the CDR3, taken from reference TRBV2 and TRBJ2-7): EPEVTQTPSHQVTQMGQEVILRCVPISNHLYFYWYRQILGQKVEFLVSFYNNEISEKSEIFDDQFSVERPDGSNFTLKIRSTKLEDSAMYFCASTLGLASNGYFGPGTRLTVT.